Listed below are T cell receptor beta chains from one sample, sequenced in a study of beta chain features in type 1 diabetes. Clones were read by immunoSEQ multiplex PCR, and TCRdb kept only the in-frame ones, dropping some. The sample contains about 260,000 clones, about 71% of which appear only once. Sequencing used naive CD4+ T cells from blood. These TCRs come from a young man in good health. Each CDR3 is given with its conserved first and last residue. A D gene is named only where the DNA matches it firmly. Clone size, where shown, is once, few, many, or a class for clones that have expanded.

d_call cdr3_length j_call v_call clone_size cdr3_aa cdr3_nt
- 15 TRBJ2-6 TRBV7-6 - CASAPAPSGANVLTF TGTGCCAGCGCCCCCGCCCCCTCTGGGGCCAACGTCCTGACTTTC
- 12 TRBJ1-1 TRBV30 - CAWSGWGTEAFF TGTGCCTGGAGTGGGTGGGGCACTGAAGCTTTCTTT
- 15 TRBJ2-3 TRBV5-4 few CASSLSGSVTDTQYF TGTGCCAGCAGCTTGAGCGGGTCCGTCACAGATACGCAGTATTTT
- 11 TRBJ2-7 TRBV29-1 few CSVRISYEQYF TGCAGCGTTAGGATTTCCTACGAGCAGTACTTC
- 11 TRBJ2-7 TRBV29-1 - CSVEVGDEQYF TGCAGCGTTGAGGTAGGAGACGAGCAGTACTTC
- 10 TRBJ2-1 TRBV29-1 - CSGGQNEQFF TGCAGTGGAGGGCAGAATGAGCAGTTCTTC
TRBD1 15 TRBJ2-1 TRBV9 - CASSGGQGVYNEQFF TGTGCCAGCAGCGGAGGACAGGGGGTCTACAATGAGCAGTTCTTC
TRBD1 14 TRBJ2-7 TRBV7-9 - CASSQRDRAYEQYF TGTGCCAGCAGCCAGAGGGACAGAGCCTACGAGCAGTACTTC
- 13 TRBJ2-5 TRBV29-1 few CSVRGVLQQTQYF TGCAGCGTTCGCGGGGTGCTTCAACAGACCCAGTACTTC
TRBD2 17 TRBJ2-1 TRBV19 - CASSIEAGGRPYNEQFF TGTGCCAGTAGTATAGAAGCGGGAGGTAGACCCTACAATGAGCAGTTCTTC
- 13 TRBJ2-2 TRBV29-1 few CSVGNRGGGELFF TGCAGCGTTGGGAATCGGGGCGGCGGGGAGCTGTTTTTT
TRBD1 14 TRBJ2-5 TRBV29-1 - CSAQTGTAQETQYF TGCAGCGCTCAAACCGGGACAGCCCAAGAGACCCAGTACTTC
- 12 TRBJ2-5 TRBV29-1 - CSASPSQETQYF TGCAGCGCCTCCCCTAGTCAAGAGACCCAGTACTTC
- 16 TRBJ2-2 TRBV10-3 few CAISEYPATGTGELFF TGTGCCATCAGTGAGTACCCAGCCACGGGGACCGGGGAGCTGTTTTTT
TRBD1 16 TRBJ2-5 TRBV19 few CASSLSGTADKGTQYF TGTGCCAGTAGCCTTTCCGGGACAGCGGATAAGGGGACCCAGTACTTC
TRBD2 14 TRBJ2-5 TRBV29-1 few CSVAGTSGQETQYF TGCAGCGTCGCCGGGACTAGCGGACAAGAGACCCAGTACTTC
TRBD2 14 TRBJ2-3 TRBV10-3 - CAISESTSADTQYF TGTGCCATCAGTGAATCGACTAGCGCAGATACGCAGTATTTT
TRBD2 14 TRBJ2-7 TRBV29-1 - CRGGRTSGAYEQYF TGCCGAGGAGGCCGGACTAGCGGGGCCTACGAGCAGTACTTC
- 11 TRBJ2-1 TRBV5-1 - CASSLEYEQFF TGCGCCAGCAGCTTGGAGTATGAGCAGTTCTTC
- 15 TRBJ2-3 TRBV9 few CASTLVGGSTDTQYF TGTGCCAGCACCCTAGTGGGCGGGAGCACAGATACGCAGTATTTT
- 15 TRBJ2-6 TRBV25-1 few CASSEGGGGANVLTF TGTGCCAGCAGTGAAGGGGGCGGTGGGGCCAACGTCCTGACTTTC
- 15 TRBJ2-2 TRBV6-6 few CASSPVAGQAGELFF TGTGCCAGCAGCCCTGTGGCAGGGCAGGCCGGGGAGCTGTTTTTT
- 15 TRBJ2-5 TRBV29-1 few CSVGDGRNTQETQYF TGCAGCGTTGGAGATGGACGAAATACCCAAGAGACCCAGTACTTC
TRBD2 16 TRBJ2-7 TRBV14 - CASSQDASGELYEQYF TGTGCCAGCAGCCAAGATGCCAGCGGGGAACTCTACGAGCAGTACTTC
- 14 TRBJ2-4 TRBV2 - CASIGSIPKNIQYF TGTGCCAGCATCGGGAGTATCCCCAAAAACATTCAGTACTTC
- 14 TRBJ1-2 TRBV5-6 once CASSYGTGNYGYTF TGTGCCAGCAGCTACGGCACAGGGAACTATGGCTACACCTTC
- 14 TRBJ1-1 TRBV5-1 - CASSLEGQFTEAFF TGCGCCAGCAGCTTGGAGGGACAATTCACTGAAGCTTTCTTT
- 11 TRBJ2-1 TRBV30 - CAWSVEFGQFF TGTGCCTGGAGTGTGGAGTTCGGGCAGTTCTTC
- 14 TRBJ1-2 TRBV30 - CAWTPDQGGYGYTF TGTGCCTGGACCCCCGATCAGGGTGGCTATGGCTACACCTTC
- 12 TRBJ2-5 TRBV30 - CAWSGSGKTQYF TGTGCCTGGAGTGGTAGCGGAAAGACCCAGTACTTC
- 12 TRBJ1-2 TRBV30 - CAWSGNSDGYTF TGTGCCTGGAGTGGTAATAGTGATGGCTACACCTTC
- 12 TRBJ1-2 TRBV29-1 - CSVRTGFYGYTF TGCAGCGTTCGGACCGGTTTCTATGGCTACACCTTC
- 12 TRBJ2-5 TRBV2 - CASSELEKTQYF TGTGCCAGCAGTGAGCTGGAGAAGACCCAGTACTTC
- 12 TRBJ1-1 TRBV2 few CASSMTETEAFF TGTGCCAGCAGCATGACAGAGACTGAAGCTTTCTTT
- 11 TRBJ1-2 TRBV6-6 - CASSYGGGYTF TGTGCCAGCAGTTACGGGGGTGGCTACACCTTC
- 15 TRBJ2-3 TRBV2 - CASSGGSGSTDTQYF TGTGCCAGCAGTGGCGGCAGCGGAAGCACAGATACGCAGTATTTT
- 15 TRBJ2-7 TRBV9 - CASSVAGTEIYEQYF TGTGCCAGCAGCGTAGCCGGGACGGAGATTTACGAGCAGTACTTC
- 9 TRBJ2-7 TRBV28 few CAIGREQYF TGTGCCATAGGTAGGGAGCAGTACTTC
- 14 TRBJ2-5 TRBV5-4 few CASSLRTVQETQYF TGTGCCAGCAGCTTGAGGACCGTCCAAGAGACCCAGTACTTC
- 11 TRBJ1-2 TRBV29-1 - CSVGDYYGYTF TGCAGCGTTGGGGATTACTATGGCTACACCTTC
- 13 TRBJ2-7 TRBV7-2 - CASSLTFPYEQYF TGTGCCAGCAGCTTAACGTTCCCCTACGAGCAGTACTTC
- 16 TRBJ2-1 TRBV18 - CASSPPVGSSYNEQFF TGTGCCAGCTCACCACCGGTGGGCAGCTCCTACAATGAGCAGTTCTTC
- 11 TRBJ1-5 TRBV7-2 - CASSREDFQHF TGTGCCAGCAGCAGAGAGGACTTTCAGCATTTT
TRBD1 15 TRBJ1-1 TRBV6-6 - CASSYTGTGNTEAFF TGTGCCAGCAGCTACACCGGGACAGGGAACACTGAAGCTTTCTTT
- 11 TRBJ1-2 TRBV7-9 once CASSLTTGYTF TGTGCCAGCAGCTTGACGACTGGCTACACCTTC
- 12 TRBJ2-5 TRBV29-1 few CSVEGTQETQYF TGCAGCGTTGAAGGGACCCAAGAGACCCAGTACTTC
TRBD1 15 TRBJ2-7 TRBV9 - CASSPLGAGGSEQYF TGTGCCAGCAGCCCCCTGGGGGCAGGGGGTAGCGAGCAGTACTTC
- 15 TRBJ1-3 TRBV6-5 - CASSLGQSSGNTIYF TGTGCCAGCAGCCTTGGACAGAGCTCTGGAAACACCATATATTTT
- 16 TRBJ2-1 TRBV5-1 - CASSLTGGSSYNEQFF TGCGCCAGCAGCCTGACCGGAGGGAGCTCCTACAATGAGCAGTTCTTC
- 13 TRBJ1-2 TRBV15 - CATSENHNYGYTF TGTGCCACCAGCGAGAACCATAACTATGGCTACACCTTC